This TCR beta chain originates from a study of blood T cell repertoires in COVID-19. Profiled with immunoSEQ multiplex PCR; TCRdb holds only in-frame clones, not every one. The repertoire includes 15,000 to 20,000 clones, approximately 85% of them detected once, and approximately 14% sits in the top ten. Germline V CDR1 and CDR2: MRHNA, SNTAGT. Trimming took 2 bases from V and 4 from J; bases not matched to a gene: 4. The CDR3 runs 15 residues. The gene calls are TRBV6-4 and TRBJ2-3, with TRBD2 identical over 9 bases. The sample comprised peripheral blood. The clonotype was recovered from a man aged 40-55 years with active or convalescent COVID-19. In nucleotides, the CDR3 is TGTGCCAGCAGTGACGGCGGGGGGGCCGCAGATACGCAGTATTTT. Translating it yields CASSDGGGAADTQYF.